The 2 T cell receptor beta chains in this list originate from one sample, sequenced in a study of shared clonotypes between healthy human individuals. Assay: immunoSEQ multiplex PCR; the TCRdb copy retains only in-frame clones and omits some. The repertoire holds 2 million to 2.5 million clones, with approximately 95% as singletons. Sample: naive CD4+ T cells sorted from blood. Specified subset: CD45RA+ positively selected. These receptor sequences come from a man younger than 35 in good health.

For this clone: Different DNA sequences within this sample yield the same CDR3. The V and J genes are TRBV5-5 and TRBJ1-6; 7 bases match TRBD1. The CDR3 has 15 amino acids. Germline lookup yields CDR1 SGHKS and CDR2 YYEKEE (reference sequence). V gave up 0 bases and J gave up 7 bases; unmatched junction bases: 4. CDR3: CASSLVGTENSPLHF. Here the CDR3 DNA reads TGTGCCAGCAGCTTGGTAGGGACAGAGAATTCACCCCTCCACTTT. Looking up the rest from reference TRBV5-5 and TRBJ1-6 gives the full variable domain: DAGVTQSPTHLIKTRGQQVTLRCSPISGHKSVSWYQQVLGQGPQFIFQYYEKEERGRGNFPDRFSARQFPNYSSELNVNALLLGDSALYLCASSLVGTENSPLHFGNGTRLTVT.

This sequence joins TRBV6-5 and TRBJ2-5; D is possibly TRBD2 (6 bases). Trimming took off 4 bases at V and 5 bases at J, with 17 bases between the two ends. This CDR3 spans 15 amino acids. Germline lookup yields CDR1 MNHEY and CDR2 SVGAGI. CDR3 region: CASSSPGAFGETQYF. The CDR3 DNA reads as TGTGCCAGCAGTTCTCCGGGAGCCTTCGGGGAGACCCAGTACTTC.